A selection of T cell receptor beta chains follows, all from one sample in a study of blood T cell repertoires in COVID-19. Some clones are missing from TCRdb's copy, which holds only in-frame ones; the method was immunoSEQ multiplex PCR. The table has roughly 150,000 clones, 85% to 90% seen once. The sequencing sample was made of peripheral blood. Every receptor here comes from a woman in her thirties or forties with acute or convalescent COVID-19. Both conserved end residues are trimmed from each CDR3.

v_call cdr3_aa
TRBV19 ASSKGQASYEQY
TRBV27 ASSPAGTTYGYT
TRBV10-1 APAPGTSSFPTDTQY
TRBV19 ASRRQGWETQY
TRBV19 ASTDKLVGGYT
TRBV24-1 ATSETSGADTQY
TRBV11-2 ASSFRESSYNEQF
TRBV24-1 ATSDGSRQAKNIQY
TRBV7-3 ASSLKTDGDRVRVSNQPQH
TRBV10-3 AISESFSEDSSYNEQF
TRBV3-1/TRBV3-2 ASSQDATAYNEKLF
TRBV11-2 ASSFRTSGRAWDTQY
TRBV7-2 ASSLNIYGYT
TRBV11-3 ASSLTAVGEKLF
TRBV28 ASSQLYTQY
TRBV30 AGTGGAETEKLF
TRBV11-2 ASSLAQGNTEAF
TRBV30 AWRERRVVYGYT
TRBV7-9 ASSLRGREKLF
TRBV27 ASSSGTAAYEQY
TRBV7-2 ASSLVGFWHQLSYEQY
TRBV7-3 ASSSGTLKDTQY
TRBV27 ASSISGRGDGEQY
TRBV10-3 AISEGGAGANVLT
TRBV18 ASSSKLAGGWEQF
TRBV6-5 ASRGAGGNTDTQY
TRBV28 ASSLMGQINEKLF
TRBV29-1 SVEVTGPHGYT
TRBV2 ASSSGQGGNQPQH
TRBV7-8 ASSLALGHGKGHYGYT
TRBV5-1 ASSLSSGTPITYEQY
TRBV19 ASSILPAGGPGETQY
TRBV19 ASSLPPGTQGDGYT
TRBV18 ASSPDRATYEQY
TRBV15 ATSRVGQGDLDEQF
TRBV6-2/TRBV6-3 ASSYSGAYEQY